A single sample gave rise to the 18 T cell receptor beta chains below, sequenced in a study of shared T cell receptors in the human thymus. The data were produced by immunoSEQ multiplex PCR, yet TCRdb's version contains in-frame clones alone and is incomplete. Here the sample spans about 540,000 clones, approximately 80% being singletons. These data also formed part of another study, on human thymus T cells.

The sequencing sample was made of thymocytes. Source of these receptors: a boy under two years old with a congenital heart defect.

The V call is TRBV10-1, the J call TRBJ2-5; TRBD1 might be the D (6 bases). The germline V gene encodes CDR1 WNHNN and CDR2 SYGVQD (reference sequence). The CDR3 length is 18 residues. The V end lost 0 bases, the J end lost 0 bases, and 17 bases lay between the germline ends. The CDR3 is CASSESAGTPGYQETQYF. CDR3 in DNA: TGCGCCAGCAGTGAGTCCGCCGGGACACCGGGATACCAAGAGACCCAGTACTTC.

This clone was seen once. The chain is built from TRBV7-3 and TRBJ1-3; D is perhaps TRBD1 (6 bases). Germline V gene lookup returns CDR1 SGHTA and CDR2 FQGTGA. V shed 5 bases and J shed 0 bases, with 14 bases lying between them. The CDR3 extends over 16 amino acids. The CDR3 DNA sequence: TGTGCCAGCAGCCAAAAGGGACACCCCTCTGGAAACACCATATATTTT. This sequence encodes CASSQKGHPSGNTIYF.

The chain has TRBV30 and TRBJ1-5; D is unclear. The ends were cut back, 0 bases at V and 3 bases at J, with 9 bases in the middle. Germline CDR1 GTSNPN, CDR2 SVGIG (reference sequence). This CDR3 is built from 14 residues. The CDR3, as DNA: TGTGCCTGGAGTGTACACAGCACCAATCAGCCCCAGCATTTT. Protein: CAWSVHSTNQPQHF.

This chain links TRBV4-1 with TRBJ2-7, with 10 bases that match TRBD1. The CDR3 spans 18 residues. The J segment lost 3 bases and the V segment lost 1 base, leaving 12 bases of the junction unmatched. In germline, CDR1 is MGHRA, CDR2 YSYEKL. CDR3 residues: CASSQGPFRDRGIYEQYF. DNA of the CDR3: TGCGCCAGCAGCCAAGGACCCTTCCGGGACAGGGGAATCTACGAGCAGTACTTC.

The chain recombines TRBV18 with TRBJ2-5; tentative D call: TRBD2 (6 bases). The CDR3 length is 15 residues. Germline CDR1 reads KGHSH; CDR2 reads LQKENI. Trimming pared 5 bases from V and 1 base from J, leaving 14 bases between. As DNA, the CDR3 is TGTGCCAGCTCAGGACGCCGGGGGAGCCAAGAGACCCAGTACTTC. Protein: CASSGRRGSQETQYF.

V and J are TRBV18 and TRBJ2-1; the match to TRBD2 covers 7 bases. There are 15 residues in the CDR3. With 3 bases clipped from V and 5 bases from J, the junction kept 7 bases outside the gene matches. The germline gives CDR1 KGHSH, CDR2 LQKENI. For the CDR3, the DNA is TGTGCCAGCTCACCCCAGGGAGGGAGCAACAATGAGCAGTTCTTC. Amino acid sequence: CASSPQGGSNNEQFF.

The gene calls are TRBV27 and TRBJ2-1; TRBD2 aligns across 8 bases. The CDR3 contains 21 residues. The germline V gene has CDR1 MNHEY and CDR2 SMNVEV (reference sequence). Trimming cost V 2 bases and J 8 bases; bases outside gene matches: 26. The CDR3 region has the DNA TGTGCCAGCAGTTTAAGGCCCGCCCCTGGTCTTCGAGCGGGAGAGGGTGATGAGCAGTTCTTC. This sequence encodes CASSLRPAPGLRAGEGDEQFF.

This clone appeared a few times. J is TRBJ2-5 and V is TRBV15, with 11 bases fitting TRBD2. V shed 0 bases and J 1 base; nucleotides not matched to a gene: 4. From germline, CDR1 is LNHNV and CDR2 YYDKDF (reference sequence). The CDR3 has 17 residues. CDR3 loop: CATSRDRLAGGQETQYF. Here the CDR3 DNA reads TGTGCCACCAGCAGAGATAGGCTAGCGGGAGGCCAAGAGACCCAGTACTTC.

There are a few counts of this clone. Compared with germline, one end of the junction differs, possibly owing to a read error. V is TRBV6-1 and J is TRBJ2-7, with a weak D call TRBD1 (5 bases). CDR1 is MNHNS, CDR2 SASEGT, per germline. This CDR3 region has 12 residues. The CDR3 here is CGSPQGSYEQYF. In DNA, the CDR3 is TGTGGCAGCCCGCAGGGATCGTACGAGCAGTACTTC.

The rearrangement uses TRBV6-1 and TRBJ2-2, with D perhaps matching TRBD1 (6 bases). The CDR3 contains 15 residues. Germline-derived CDR1 and CDR2 are MNHNS and SASEGT. V was pared by 4 bases and J by 2 bases, with 11 bases between. The CDR3 DNA follows: TGTGCCAGCAGTGGGCAGGGGTATAACACCGGGGAGCTGTTTTTT. Its translation: CASSGQGYNTGELFF.

The chain combines TRBV4-3 with TRBJ2-7, with 11 positions matching TRBD1. The junction had 7 bases not matched to a gene; V was cut back by 1 base and J by 2 bases. Germline CDR1 and CDR2: LGHNA and YSLEER. This CDR3 has 17 residues. The CDR3 sequence is CASSQGAWTGGTYEQYF. The CDR3 nucleotides are TGCGCCAGCAGCCAAGGGGCTTGGACAGGGGGCACCTACGAGCAGTACTTC.

This clone showed up just once. The germline gene is not matched at one end of the junction; a read error may be the cause. The chain has TRBV4-3 and TRBJ2-2; TRBD2 is a possible D gene (6 bases). This CDR3 has 19 amino acids. Germline CDR1 reads LGHNA; CDR2 reads YSLEER. In nucleotides, the CDR3 is TGCGCCAGCAGCCAAGAGAGTCGGGCTAGCGAACCGAACGCCGGGGAGCTGTTTTTT. This translates into CASSQESRASEPNAGELFF.

The chain recombines TRBV4-1 with TRBJ2-1; possible D gene TRBD2, 6 bases. V gave up 4 bases and J gave up 0 bases, with 19 bases separating them. The CDR3 is 18 residues long. Germline V CDR1 and CDR2: MGHRA, YSYEKL. CDR3 nucleotide sequence: TGCGCCAGCAGCCCCGATCATTCAAGCGGGCTCTCCTACAATGAGCAGTTCTTC. Amino acids: CASSPDHSSGLSYNEQFF.

The J gene is TRBJ2-6, the V gene TRBV5-1; 8 bases fit TRBD1. V lost 4 bases and J lost 0; bases outside the gene matches: 15. Germline CDR1 and CDR2: SGHRS and YFSETQ. This CDR3 contains 20 residues. The CDR3 coding sequence is TGCGCCAGCAGCCCGGAGACAGGGGCCCACCTAAGCTCTGGGGCCAACGTCCTGACTTTC. It codes for CASSPETGAHLSSGANVLTF.

This rearrangement joins TRBV29-1 to TRBJ2-5, with TRBD2 identical over 7 bases. This CDR3 contains 15 residues. J lost 1 base, V lost 5 bases, and 10 bases had no gene match. Germline V CDR1 and CDR2: SQVTM, ANQGSEA. The CDR3 here is CSVKFLGEGQETQYF. Here the CDR3 DNA reads TGCAGCGTTAAGTTTTTGGGGGAGGGCCAAGAGACCCAGTACTTC.

J is TRBJ2-5 and V is TRBV12-5; D not certain. Deletions cut 4 bases from V and 5 bases from J, with 5 bases between. CDR1 and CDR2 from the germline V gene are LGHNT and FRNRAP. The CDR3 is 11 residues long. DNA for the CDR3: TGTGCTAGTGGTTCCCGGGAGACCCAGTACTTC. Encoded protein: CASGSRETQYF.

The rearrangement joins TRBV4-1 to TRBJ1-5; weak D call: TRBD1 (6 bases). Germline lookup yields CDR1 MGHRA and CDR2 YSYEKL. The CDR3 consists of 14 residues. Trimming stripped 4 bases from V and 8 bases from J, with 15 bases between. The CDR3 bases are TGCGCCAGCAGCCGCGACAGGTTTAGGGAGCCCCAGCATTTT. This gives the protein CASSRDRFREPQHF.

The chain joins TRBV7-2 to TRBJ2-3, with 7 positions matching TRBD2. Looked up from germline, CDR1 is SGHTA and CDR2 is FQGNSA. The V gene end was trimmed by 11 bases and the J gene end by 2 bases; junction bases not matched to a gene: 13. This CDR3 comprises 15 residues. Here the CDR3 DNA reads TGTGCCGTCTCAGGCGGGAGCACTACCACAGATACGCAGTATTTT. Its protein is CAVSGGSTTTDTQYF.